The 14 T cell receptor beta chains reported below all come from one sample, sequenced in a study of blood T cell repertoires in COVID-19. This table comes from immunoSEQ multiplex PCR, and its TCRdb copy is limited to in-frame clones, with some not included. The table lists 50,000 to 65,000 clones, roughly 88% of them singletons. Material: peripheral blood. All receptors come from a human donor in a cohort sampled during active COVID-19.

This chain uses TRBV9 with TRBJ2-1; 9 bases fit TRBD2. The germline CDR1 and CDR2 sequences are SGDLS and YYNGEE. The CDR3 consists of 14 residues. Trimming removed 3 bases from V and 6 bases from J; junction bases left unmatched: 4. CDR3 sequence (DNA): TGTGCCAGCAGCGCGGGACTAGCTGTCAATGAGCAGTTCTTC. This gives the protein CASSAGLAVNEQFF.

V gene TRBV5-8 combines with J gene TRBJ2-7; 8 bases match TRBD1. V was pared by 2 bases and J by 5 bases, with 9 bases of the junction left unmatched. The germline CDR1 and CDR2 sequences are SGHTS and YDEGEE. The CDR3 runs to 15 residues. The CDR3 region has the DNA TGTGCCAGCAGCTTTATCCAGGACAGGGCCAACGAGCAGTACTTC. Translation gives CASSFIQDRANEQYF.

The CDR3 region has the DNA TGTGCCAGCTCACCCAAGACAGTCCCTGGCTACGAGCAGTACTTC. It specifies CASSPKTVPGYEQYF. The chain links TRBV18 to TRBJ2-7; D is possibly TRBD1 (5 bases). Trimming took off 3 bases at V and 3 bases at J, with 15 bases between the two ends. Germline values: CDR1 KGHSH, CDR2 LQKENI. CDR3 length equals 15 residues.

This clone was seen a single time. The chain employs TRBV13 and TRBJ2-7, with D possibly being TRBD2 (5 bases). Germline CDR1 and CDR2: PRHDT and FYEKMQ (reference sequence). The V and J ends lost 3 bases and 7 bases respectively, with 7 bases between them. The CDR3 sequence is 11 residues long. CDR3 sequence: CASSFSGEQYF. The DNA of the CDR3 is TGTGCCAGCAGCTTTTCGGGGGAGCAGTACTTC.

The chain recombines TRBV7-9 with TRBJ2-7, with D unclear. CDR3 length equals 13 residues. Germline loops: CDR1 SEHNR, CDR2 FQNEAQ (reference sequence). V was pared by 5 bases and J by 4 bases, with 12 bases between. Written as DNA, the CDR3 is TGTGCCAGCAGCCCTCCCTGGGCTTACGAGCAGTACTTC. Residues: CASSPPWAYEQYF.

The J gene is TRBJ2-2, the V gene TRBV28; 8 positions match TRBD2. V gave up 4 bases and J gave up 7 bases; unmatched junction bases: 8. This CDR3 is 15 amino acids long. Germline CDR1 MDHEN, CDR2 SYDVKM. The CDR3 is CASSSRGGRSGELFF. The CDR3 DNA follows: TGTGCCAGCAGTTCTCGGGGGGGCCGCAGCGGGGAGCTGTTTTTT.

This sequence joins TRBV6-5 and TRBJ1-6, with unresolved D. This CDR3 region has 13 residues. Germline V lookup: CDR1 MNHEY, CDR2 SVGAGI. Deletions cut 6 bases from V and 8 bases from J, with 11 bases between. CDR3 nucleotides: TGTGCCAGCAGCACAAAAGGAGATTCACCCCTCCACTTT. It codes for CASSTKGDSPLHF.

V gene TRBV10-3 combines with J gene TRBJ1-6; TRBD1 matches at 8 bases. V dropped 6 bases and J dropped 10; count of bases not matched to a gene: 8. From germline, CDR1 is ENHRY and CDR2 SYGVKD. The CDR3 is 14 amino acids. The CDR3 protein is CAIRQTGEGSPLHF. In DNA form, the CDR3 reads TGTGCCATCAGGCAGACAGGGGAGGGATCACCCCTCCACTTT.

The genes are TRBV9 and TRBJ2-3; 7 bases map to TRBD2. The CDR3 runs 15 residues. In germline, CDR1 is SGDLS, CDR2 YYNGEE. V lost 4 bases, J lost 1 base, and 6 bases stayed unmatched. The CDR3 DNA reads TGTGCCAGCAGCTCTCGGGGGGATGGCACAGATACGCAGTATTTT. Translated: CASSSRGDGTDTQYF.

In its sample, this clone was seen a few times. The gene calls are TRBV21-1 and TRBJ2-2; TRBD2 is the table's D call, not checked against the DNA. TRBV21-1 is termed a pseudogene. The CDR3 totals 13 residues. The CDR3 here is CASSKRDTGELFF. The CDR3 DNA is TGTGCCAGCAGCAAGCGGGACACCGGGGAGCTGTTTTTT.

V gene TRBV4-3 combines with J gene TRBJ1-3; TRBD1 might be the D (5 bases). Germline assignment: CDR1 LGHNA and CDR2 YSLEER. Between the trimmed V and J ends, which lost 3 bases and 2 bases, there was a span of 14 bases. This CDR3 is 16 amino acids long. The CDR3 loop reads CASSQSTAYTGNTIYF. In DNA form, the CDR3 reads TGCGCCAGCAGCCAGTCGACAGCGTACACTGGAAACACCATATATTTT.

This clone was counted only a few times. This chain joins TRBV4-2 and TRBJ1-1, with 9 bases lining up with TRBD1. V dropped 4 bases and J dropped 11; count of bases not matched to a gene: 14. CDR3 length: 15 amino acids. Germline CDR1 reads LGHNA; CDR2 reads YNFKEQ. The CDR3 coding sequence is TGTGCCAGCAGCCCTAAGGACAGGGGAATGCTTGACGCTTTCTTT. Its translation: CASSPKDRGMLDAFF.

This chain uses TRBV27 with TRBJ2-7, with D possibly being TRBD1 (5 bases). V lost 4 bases to trimming and J lost 5 bases, with 15 bases between them. The germline V gene encodes CDR1 MNHEY and CDR2 SMNVEV (reference sequence). This CDR3 region has 14 residues. CDR3 loop: CASSSNGHLDEQYF. CDR3 coding DNA: TGTGCCAGCAGTTCCAATGGACACCTGGACGAGCAGTACTTC.

The chain employs TRBV2 and TRBJ1-1; no clear D. The CDR3 totals 13 residues. Trimming shortened V by 10 bases and J by 4 bases, and 16 bases separated the two germline ends. Germline lookup yields CDR1 SNHLY and CDR2 FYNNEI. This CDR3 is CANGEGGGTEAFF. The CDR3, as DNA: TGTGCCAATGGAGAGGGCGGCGGCACTGAAGCTTTCTTT.